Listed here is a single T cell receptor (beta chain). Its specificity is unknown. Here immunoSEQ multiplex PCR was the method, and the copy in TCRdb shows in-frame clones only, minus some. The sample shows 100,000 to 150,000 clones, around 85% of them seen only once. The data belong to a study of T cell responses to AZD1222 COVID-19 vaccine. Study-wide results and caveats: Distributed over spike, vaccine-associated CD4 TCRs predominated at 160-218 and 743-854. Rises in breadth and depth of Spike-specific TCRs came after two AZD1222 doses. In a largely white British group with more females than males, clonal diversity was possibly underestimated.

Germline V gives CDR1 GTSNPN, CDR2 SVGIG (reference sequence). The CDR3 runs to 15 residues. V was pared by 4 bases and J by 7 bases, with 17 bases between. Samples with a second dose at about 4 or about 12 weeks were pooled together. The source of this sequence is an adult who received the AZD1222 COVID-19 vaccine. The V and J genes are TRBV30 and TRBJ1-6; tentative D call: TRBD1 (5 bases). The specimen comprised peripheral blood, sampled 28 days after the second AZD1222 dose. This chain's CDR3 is CAWTLGGGQNSPLHF. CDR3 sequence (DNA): TGTGCCTGGACCCTCGGGGGGGGTCAGAATTCACCCCTCCACTTT.